This T cell receptor beta chain was found in a study of CD8 T cells in ankylosing spondylitis. Study results and limitations: Fewer than ten highly homologous variants made up a TCR beta motif, and this motif appeared characteristic of ankylosing spondylitis blood.

Making the TCR beta libraries involved quantitative 5'-RACE with molecular barcodes. Via MiXCR, TCRdb re-called the 5' RACE reads, giving one row per CDR3 protein. The sample shows fewer than 650,000 distinct CDR3 sequences, approximately 11% of them seen only once. In regard to this clonotype: Its antigen is currently unknown.

Germline V lookup: CDR1 KGHDR, CDR2 SFDVKD. The CDR3 is made up of 16 amino acids. V was cut by 1 base and J by 1 base, with 11 bases left in between. J is TRBJ2-3 and V is TRBV24-1, with D hard to call. Sequencing used blood, either unsorted or a sorted T cell fraction (not recorded which). This clonotype originated in a male donor with ankylosing spondylitis. DNA for the CDR3: TGTGCCACCAGTGATTTACGGTCGAGCGGCACAGATACGCAGTATTTT. Protein sequence: CATSDLRSSGTDTQYF.